Listed below are T cell receptor beta chains from one sample, sequenced in a study of blood T cell repertoires in COVID-19. The table came from immunoSEQ multiplex PCR; TCRdb's copy has only in-frame clones and leaves some out. The sample shows 230,000 or so clones, 84% of them seen only once. Sample: peripheral blood. The receptors stem from a man aged 50 or older with active or convalescent COVID-19. The CDR3 runs from the conserved cysteine through the conserved F or W. D genes are given only for firm matches. Where a row states a size, it is once, few, many or the class of an expanded clone; other rows omit it.

TRBD1	-	TRBV7-9	TRBJ1-1	TGTGCCAGCAGCCCGGGACAGACGAACACTGAAGCTTTCTTT	CASSPGQTNTEAFF
TRBD1	-	TRBV5-6	TRBJ1-5	TGTGCCAGCAGCTTGGGTGGACAGGGAAGGGATCAGCCCCAGCATTTT	CASSLGGQGRDQPQHF
-	-	TRBV6-5	TRBJ1-4	TGTGCCAGCAGGGGGCTGTGGGAAAAACTGTTTTTT	CASRGLWEKLFF
TRBD2	-	TRBV28	TRBJ2-1	TGTGCCAGCAGTCTTCCGGGACTAGGCTACTACAATGAGCAGTTCTTC	CASSLPGLGYYNEQFF
TRBD2	-	TRBV6-5	TRBJ2-3	TGTGCCAGCAGTTACGGTTCCGGGGGGGCGGGTACGCAGTATTTT	CASSYGSGGAGTQYF
-	-	TRBV2	TRBJ1-1	TGTGCCAGCCTCGAAGAGGTATCCGAGAACAATGTTGAAGCTTTCTTT	CASLEEVSENNVEAFF
-	-	TRBV30	TRBJ1-2	TGTGCCTGGAGTGTAGGGGCCCTGGGCTACACCTTC	CAWSVGALGYTF
-	few	TRBV28	TRBJ2-6	TGTGCCAGCAGTTTTGACAGGAGCTCTGGGGCCAACGTCCTGACTTTC	CASSFDRSSGANVLTF
-	-	TRBV11-2	TRBJ1-2	TGTGCCAGCAGCTTAAGCAGGATATCTGGCTACACCTTC	CASSLSRISGYTF
-	-	TRBV4-1	TRBJ2-5	TGCGCCAGCAGCCAAACCGGGTGGTCGGCCCAGTACTTC	CASSQTGWSAQYF
TRBD2	-	TRBV7-8	TRBJ2-7	TGTGCCAGCAGCTCCACTAGCGGGGGGGGTTACGAGCAGTACTTC	CASSSTSGGGYEQYF